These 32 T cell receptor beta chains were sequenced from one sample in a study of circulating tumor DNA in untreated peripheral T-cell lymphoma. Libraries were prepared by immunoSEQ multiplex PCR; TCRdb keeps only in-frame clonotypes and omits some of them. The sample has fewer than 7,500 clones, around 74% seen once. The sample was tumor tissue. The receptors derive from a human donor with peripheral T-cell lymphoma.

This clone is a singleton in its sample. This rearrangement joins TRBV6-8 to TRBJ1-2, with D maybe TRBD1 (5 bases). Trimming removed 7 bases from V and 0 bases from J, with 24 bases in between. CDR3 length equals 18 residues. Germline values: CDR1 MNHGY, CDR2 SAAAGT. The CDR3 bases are TGTGCCAGCACCGTCAGGACGGAAGGGGCCCGAGCTAACTATGGCTACACCTTC. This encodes CASTVRTEGARANYGYTF.

Here the CDR3 DNA reads TGTGCCAGCAGCTCCGGGACCGTGAACAATGAGCAGTTCTTC. Translation: CASSSGTVNNEQFF. The chain carries TRBV28 and TRBJ2-1; D might be TRBD1 or TRBD2, each matching 5 bases. The V gene's germline CDR1 is MDHEN and CDR2 SYDVKM. This CDR3 is 14 amino acids long. V lost 6 bases and J 5 bases, leaving 14 bases between the germline ends.

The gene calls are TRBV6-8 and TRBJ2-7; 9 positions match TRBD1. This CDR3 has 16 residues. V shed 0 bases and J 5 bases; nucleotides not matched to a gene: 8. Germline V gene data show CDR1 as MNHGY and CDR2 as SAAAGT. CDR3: CASSYSGGTGMNEQYF. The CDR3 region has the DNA TGTGCCAGCAGTTACTCGGGGGGGACAGGGATGAACGAGCAGTACTTC.

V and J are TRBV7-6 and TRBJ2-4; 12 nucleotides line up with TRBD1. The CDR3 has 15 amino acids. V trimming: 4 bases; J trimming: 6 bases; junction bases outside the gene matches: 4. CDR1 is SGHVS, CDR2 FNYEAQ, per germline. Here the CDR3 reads CASSWDRGQGNIQYF. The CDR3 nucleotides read TGTGCCAGCAGCTGGGACAGGGGGCAGGGAAACATTCAGTACTTC. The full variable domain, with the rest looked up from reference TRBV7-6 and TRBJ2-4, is GAGVSQSPRYKVTKRGQDVALRCDPISGHVSLYWYRQALGQGPEFLTYFNYEAQQDKSGLPNDRFSAERPEGSISTLTIQRTEQRDSAMYRCASSWDRGQGNIQYFGAGTRLSVL.

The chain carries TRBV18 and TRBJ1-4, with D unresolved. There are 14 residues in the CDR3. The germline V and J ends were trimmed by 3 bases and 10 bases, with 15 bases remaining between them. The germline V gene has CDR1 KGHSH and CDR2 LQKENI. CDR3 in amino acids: CASSPLRAHGKLFF. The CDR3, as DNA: TGTGCCAGCTCACCTCTTAGGGCCCACGGAAAACTGTTTTTT.

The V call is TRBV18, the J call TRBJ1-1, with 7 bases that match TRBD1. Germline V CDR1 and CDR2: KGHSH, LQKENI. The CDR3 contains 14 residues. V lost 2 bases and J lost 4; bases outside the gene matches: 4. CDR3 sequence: CASSPTGEGTEAFF. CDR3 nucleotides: TGTGCCAGCTCACCAACAGGGGAAGGCACTGAAGCTTTCTTT.

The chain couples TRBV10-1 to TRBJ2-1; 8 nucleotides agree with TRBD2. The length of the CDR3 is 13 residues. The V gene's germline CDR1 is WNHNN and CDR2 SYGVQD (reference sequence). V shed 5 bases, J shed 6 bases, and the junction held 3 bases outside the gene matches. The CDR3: CASSPTSVNEQFF. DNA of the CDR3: TGCGCCAGCAGTCCGACTAGCGTCAATGAGCAGTTCTTC.

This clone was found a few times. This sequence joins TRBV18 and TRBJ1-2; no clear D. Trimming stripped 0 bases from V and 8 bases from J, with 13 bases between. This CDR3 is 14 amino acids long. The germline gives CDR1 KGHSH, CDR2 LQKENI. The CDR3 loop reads CASSPPEDPLGYTF. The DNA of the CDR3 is TGTGCCAGCTCACCACCCGAGGACCCCCTCGGCTACACCTTC.

CDR3 sequence reads: CASTTGASYNEQFF. CDR3 bases: TGTGCCAGCACCACAGGGGCCTCCTACAATGAGCAGTTCTTC. This chain connects TRBV9 to TRBJ2-1, with 7 bases lining up with TRBD1. CDR1 is SGDLS, CDR2 YYNGEE, per germline. V shed 6 bases and J 0 bases; nucleotides not matched to a gene: 3. CDR3 length: 14 residues.

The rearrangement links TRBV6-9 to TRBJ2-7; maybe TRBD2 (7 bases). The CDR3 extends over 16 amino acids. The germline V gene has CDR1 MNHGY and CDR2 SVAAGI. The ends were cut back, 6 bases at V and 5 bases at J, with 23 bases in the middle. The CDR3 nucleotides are TGTGCCAGCAGCTTTGGGGGCGGGAGCGGCGTCCACGAGCAGTACTTC. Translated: CASSFGGGSGVHEQYF.

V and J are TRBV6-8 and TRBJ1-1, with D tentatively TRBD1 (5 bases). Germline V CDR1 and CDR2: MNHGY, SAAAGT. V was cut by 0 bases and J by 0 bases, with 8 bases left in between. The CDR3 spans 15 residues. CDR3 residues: CASSYSDTLNTEAFF. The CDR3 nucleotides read TGTGCCAGCAGTTACTCGGACACCTTGAACACTGAAGCTTTCTTT.

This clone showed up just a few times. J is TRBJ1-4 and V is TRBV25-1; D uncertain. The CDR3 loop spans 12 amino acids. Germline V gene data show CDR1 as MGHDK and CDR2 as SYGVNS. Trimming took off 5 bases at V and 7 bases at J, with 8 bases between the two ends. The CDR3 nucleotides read TGTGCCAGCAGTCCGTACGGTGAAAAACTGTTTTTT. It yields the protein CASSPYGEKLFF.

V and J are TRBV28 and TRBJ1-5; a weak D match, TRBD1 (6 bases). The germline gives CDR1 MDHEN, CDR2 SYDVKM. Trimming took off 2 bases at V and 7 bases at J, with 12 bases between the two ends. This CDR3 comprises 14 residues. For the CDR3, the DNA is TGTGCCAGCAGTTTAACAGGGTTTGGCCAGCCCCAGCATTTT. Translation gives CASSLTGFGQPQHF. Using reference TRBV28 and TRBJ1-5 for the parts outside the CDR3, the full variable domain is DVKVTQSSRYLVKRTGEKVFLECVQDMDHENMFWYRQDPGLGLRLIYFSYDVKMKEKGDIPEGYSVSREKKERFSLILESASTNQTSMYLCASSLTGFGQPQHFGDGTRLSIL.

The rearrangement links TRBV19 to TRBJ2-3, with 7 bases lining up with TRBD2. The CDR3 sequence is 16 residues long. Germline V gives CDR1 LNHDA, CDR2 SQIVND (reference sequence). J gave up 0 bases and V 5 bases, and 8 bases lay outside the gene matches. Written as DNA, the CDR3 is TGTGCCAGTAGTCCCGGGGGGAGACGAAGCACAGATACGCAGTATTTT. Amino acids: CASSPGGRRSTDTQYF.

CDR3 in DNA: TGCGCCAGCAGCTTGGGGACCGGGACCCCCCACGAGCAGTACTTC. It is translated as CASSLGTGTPHEQYF. This chain uses TRBV5-1 with TRBJ2-7; tentatively, D is TRBD1 or TRBD2 (5 bases each). This CDR3 comprises 15 residues. V lost 0 bases and J 5 bases, leaving 15 bases between the germline ends. From germline, CDR1 is SGHRS and CDR2 YFSETQ. The full variable domain, with the rest looked up from reference TRBV5-1 and TRBJ2-7, is KAGVTQTPRYLIKTRGQQVTLSCSPISGHRSVSWYQQTPGQGLQFLFEYFSETQRNKGNFPGRFSGRQFSNSRSEMNVSTLELGDSALYLCASSLGTGTPHEQYFGPGTRLTVT.

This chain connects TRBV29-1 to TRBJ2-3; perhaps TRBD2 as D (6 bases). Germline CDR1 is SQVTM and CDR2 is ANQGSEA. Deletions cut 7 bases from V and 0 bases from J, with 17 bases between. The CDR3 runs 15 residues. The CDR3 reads CSAEGLASSTDTQYF. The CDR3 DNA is TGCAGCGCTGAGGGGCTAGCGAGTAGCACAGATACGCAGTATTTT.

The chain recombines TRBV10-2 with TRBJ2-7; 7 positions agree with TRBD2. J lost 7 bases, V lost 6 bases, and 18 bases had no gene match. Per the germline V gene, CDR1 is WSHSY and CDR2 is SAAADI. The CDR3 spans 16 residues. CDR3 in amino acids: CASRKGLSGIPWEQYF. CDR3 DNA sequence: TGCGCCAGCAGGAAGGGACTAAGCGGGATCCCCTGGGAGCAGTACTTC.

The DNA of the CDR3 is TGTGCCAGCAGTGAATCAGGGCAACGCGGGGCCAACGTCCTGACTTTC. It translates to CASSESGQRGANVLTF. The chain couples TRBV25-1 to TRBJ2-6, with D perhaps TRBD1 (5 bases). The CDR3 length is 16 residues. With 1 base removed from V and 4 bases from J, the gap between germline ends came to 11 bases. Looked up from germline, CDR1 is MGHDK and CDR2 is SYGVNS. Based on the CDR3 plus reference TRBV25-1 and TRBJ2-6, the full variable domain is EADIYQTPRYLVIGTGKKITLECSQTMGHDKMYWYQQDPGMELHLIHYSYGVNSTEKGDLSSESTVSRIRTEHFPLTLESARPSHTSQYLCASSESGQRGANVLTFGAGSRLTVL.

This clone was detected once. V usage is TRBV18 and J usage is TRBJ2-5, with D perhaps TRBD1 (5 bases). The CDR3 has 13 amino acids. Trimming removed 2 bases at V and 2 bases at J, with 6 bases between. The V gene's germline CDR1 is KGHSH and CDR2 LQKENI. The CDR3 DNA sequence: TGTGCCAGCTCACCAAACAGGCAAGAGACCCAGTACTTC. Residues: CASSPNRQETQYF.

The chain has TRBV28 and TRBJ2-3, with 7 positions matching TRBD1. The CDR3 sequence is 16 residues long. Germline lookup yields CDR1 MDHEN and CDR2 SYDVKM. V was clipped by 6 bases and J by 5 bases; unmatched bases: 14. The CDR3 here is CASRSETGSRRDTQYF. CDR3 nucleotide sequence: TGTGCCAGCAGATCCGAGACAGGGTCTCGAAGAGATACGCAGTATTTT. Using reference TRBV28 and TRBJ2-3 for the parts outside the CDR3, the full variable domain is DVKVTQSSRYLVKRTGEKVFLECVQDMDHENMFWYRQDPGLGLRLIYFSYDVKMKEKGDIPEGYSVSREKKERFSLILESASTNQTSMYLCASRSETGSRRDTQYFGPGTRLTVL.

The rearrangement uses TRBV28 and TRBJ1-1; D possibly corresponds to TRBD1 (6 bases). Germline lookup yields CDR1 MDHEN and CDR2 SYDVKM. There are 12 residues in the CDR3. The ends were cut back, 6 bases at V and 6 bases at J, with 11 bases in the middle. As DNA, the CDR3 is TGTGCCAGCAGCAAAGGACAGCCTGAAGCTTTCTTT. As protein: CASSKGQPEAFF.

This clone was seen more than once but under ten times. CDR3 coding DNA: TGTGCCAGCAGTCCGACAGGGGCTGGGGAGACCCAGTACTTC. Amino acid sequence: CASSPTGAGETQYF. This chain joins TRBV14 and TRBJ2-5, with 8 positions matching TRBD1. The germline V gene has CDR1 SGHDN and CDR2 FVKESK. V shed 6 bases and J 5 bases; nucleotides not matched to a gene: 8. This CDR3 contains 14 residues.

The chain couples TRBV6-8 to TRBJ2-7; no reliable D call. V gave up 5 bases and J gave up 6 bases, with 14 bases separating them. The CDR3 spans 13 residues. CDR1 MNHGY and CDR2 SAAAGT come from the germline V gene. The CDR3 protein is CASSDLHGLEQYF. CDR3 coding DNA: TGTGCCAGCAGTGATCTACACGGCCTCGAGCAGTACTTC.

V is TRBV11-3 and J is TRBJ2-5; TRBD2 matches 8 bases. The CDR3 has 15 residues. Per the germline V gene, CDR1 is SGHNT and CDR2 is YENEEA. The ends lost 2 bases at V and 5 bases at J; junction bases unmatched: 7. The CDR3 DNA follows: TGTGCCAGCAGCTTATCTCTAGCGGGTAGGGAGACCCAGTACTTC. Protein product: CASSLSLAGRETQYF.

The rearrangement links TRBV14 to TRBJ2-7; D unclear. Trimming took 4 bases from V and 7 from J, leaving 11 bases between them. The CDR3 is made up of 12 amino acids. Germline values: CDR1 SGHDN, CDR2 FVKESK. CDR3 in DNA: TGTGCCAGCAGCCGGGTTCTGCGGGAGCAGTACTTC. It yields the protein CASSRVLREQYF.

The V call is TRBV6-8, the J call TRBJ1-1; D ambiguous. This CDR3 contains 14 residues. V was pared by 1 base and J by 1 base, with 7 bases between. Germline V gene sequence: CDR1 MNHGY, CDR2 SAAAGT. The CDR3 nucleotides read TGTGCCAGCAGTTACTTAGCAGAGAACACTGAAGCTTTCTTT. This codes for CASSYLAENTEAFF.

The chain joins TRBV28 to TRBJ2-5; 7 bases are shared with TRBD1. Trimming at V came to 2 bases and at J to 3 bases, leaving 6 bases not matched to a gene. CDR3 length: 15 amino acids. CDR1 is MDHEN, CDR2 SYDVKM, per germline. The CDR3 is CASSLLGTAKETQYF. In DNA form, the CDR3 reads TGTGCCAGCAGTTTACTCGGGACAGCGAAAGAGACCCAGTACTTC. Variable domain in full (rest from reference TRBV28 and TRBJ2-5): DVKVTQSSRYLVKRTGEKVFLECVQDMDHENMFWYRQDPGLGLRLIYFSYDVKMKEKGDIPEGYSVSREKKERFSLILESASTNQTSMYLCASSLLGTAKETQYFGPGTRLLVL.

CDR3 nucleotide sequence: TGTGCCAGTAGTATAAGGACAGGGATAAGAACTGAAGCTTTCTTT. Encoded protein: CASSIRTGIRTEAFF. The J gene is TRBJ1-1, the V gene TRBV19, with 8 bases fitting TRBD1. The junction had 7 bases not matched to a gene; V was cut back by 2 bases and J by 5 bases. The CDR3 has 15 amino acids. CDR1 is LNHDA and CDR2 is SQIVND in the germline V gene (reference sequence).

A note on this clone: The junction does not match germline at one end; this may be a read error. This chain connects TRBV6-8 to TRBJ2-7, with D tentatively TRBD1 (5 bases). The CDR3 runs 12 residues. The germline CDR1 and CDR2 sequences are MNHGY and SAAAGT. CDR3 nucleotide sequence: TGTGCCAGCAGTTACAGGGGATACGAACAGTACTTC. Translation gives CASSYRGYEQYF.

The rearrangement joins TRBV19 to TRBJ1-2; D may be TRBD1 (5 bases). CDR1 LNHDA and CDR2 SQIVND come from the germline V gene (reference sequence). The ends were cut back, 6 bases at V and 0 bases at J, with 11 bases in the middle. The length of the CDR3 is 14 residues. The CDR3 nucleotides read TGTGCCAGTAGAACCGACAGTACTAACTATGGCTACACCTTC. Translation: CASRTDSTNYGYTF.

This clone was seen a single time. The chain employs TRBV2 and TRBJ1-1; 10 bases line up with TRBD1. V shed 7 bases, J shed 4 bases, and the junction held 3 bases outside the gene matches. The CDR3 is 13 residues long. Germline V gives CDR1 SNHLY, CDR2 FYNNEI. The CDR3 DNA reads TGTGCCAGCAAAGGACAGGGGGGCACTGAAGCTTTCTTT. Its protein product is CASKGQGGTEAFF.

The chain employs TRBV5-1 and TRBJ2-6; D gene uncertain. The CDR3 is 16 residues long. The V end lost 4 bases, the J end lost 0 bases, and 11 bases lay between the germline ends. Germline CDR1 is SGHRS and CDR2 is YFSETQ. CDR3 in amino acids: CASSQHTVSGANVLTF. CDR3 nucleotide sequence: TGCGCCAGCAGCCAACACACGGTCTCTGGGGCCAACGTCCTGACTTTC.